This T cell receptor beta chain emerged from a study of cytomegalovirus exposure and HLA in healthy donors. General study points: The listing of 150 to 200 TCR beta chains classed them as cytomegalovirus-associated.

The CDR3 has 13 amino acids. Germline V lookup: CDR1 MNHNY, CDR2 SVGAGI (reference sequence). V dropped 3 bases and J dropped 3; count of bases not matched to a gene: 2. Produced via immunoSEQ multiplex PCR; TCRdb's table is partial and in-frame only. The sample consists of fewer than 200,000 clones, around nine tenths of them appearing once. As to this clone: What it binds is not known.

Input material: PBMCs. The chain couples TRBV6-6 to TRBJ2-7, with 7 bases identical to TRBD1. This receptor was obtained from a man aged 18 to 30 in good health and CMV-seropositive. The CDR3 DNA is TGTGCCAGCAGTTATAGGGGGCTCTACGAGCAGTACTTC. Protein product: CASSYRGLYEQYF.